This T cell receptor (beta chain) came from a study of CD8+ T cells in alopecia areata. Whole-study results and caveats: Normal scalp had lower clonality than lesional scalp, with alopecia totalis/universalis lesions showing this most strongly. Normal-skin resident alphabeta T cells also appear among scalp sample sequences. Possibly because of HLA-related factors, TCR sharing was less clear across patients than in mice.

CDR3 length: 14 amino acids. Germline assignment: CDR1 SGHVS and CDR2 FQNEAQ. Trimming removed 2 bases at V and 0 bases at J, with 8 bases between. After isolation, RNA underwent reverse transcription to generate cDNA as the sequencing template. TCRdb's copy holds only in-frame clones and misses some; the assay was immunoSEQ multiplex PCR. The sample holds 37,000 or so clones, 45% to 70% seen once. Sorting separated CD25+CD127- cells from the CD4+ cells of a few patients. PBMC-derived CD4+ and CD8+ T cells were sorted. This clone showed up just a few times. Its antigen is as yet unknown. The V call is TRBV7-8, the J call TRBJ2-7; possibly TRBD1 for D (5 bases). Sequencing was performed on CD4+ Tregs sorted from blood. This sequence originates from a human donor with alopecia areata. The CDR3: CASSLQGFSYEQYF. The CDR3 nucleotides read TGTGCCAGCAGCTTACAGGGTTTCTCCTACGAGCAGTACTTC. The whole variable domain, filled in from reference TRBV7-8 and TRBJ2-7, reads GAGVSQSPRYKVAKRGQDVALRCDPISGHVSLFWYQQALGQGPEFLTYFQNEAQLDKSGLPSDRFFAERPEGSVSTLKIQRTQQEDSAVYLCASSLQGFSYEQYFGPGTRLTVT.